This is a list of T cell receptor beta chains from one sample in a study of T cells after yellow fever vaccination. Each CDR3 protein gets one entry after TCRdb re-called the 5' RACE reads with MiXCR. The sample holds some 500,000 distinct CDR3 sequences, about 13% seen once. The material was PBMCs, obtained on the day of the yellow fever booster vaccination. The source is a man between 25 and 39 years old who received the YFV17D yellow fever vaccine. Both conserved end residues are part of each CDR3. Each record gives: J gene, CDR3 length, clone size, V gene, D gene, CDR3 DNA, CDR3 protein. The D gene is left open where the match is weak. Clone sizes are given selectively: once, few, many, or a class where the clone is expanded.

J: TRBJ1-1
length: 15
size: NA
V: TRBV6-1
D: NA
DNA: TGTGCCAGCCTCCACCTCGACACTCAGAACACTGAAGCTTTCTTT
CDR3: CASLHLDTQNTEAFF

J: TRBJ2-2
length: 13
size: NA
V: TRBV3-1
D: NA
DNA: TGTGCCAGCAGCTCAGCGAGGGCCGGGGAGCTGTTTTTT
CDR3: CASSSARAGELFF

J: TRBJ2-7
length: 12
size: many
V: TRBV7-2
D: NA
DNA: TGTGCCAGCAGCTTATGGGACTACGAGCAGTACTTC
CDR3: CASSLWDYEQYF

J: TRBJ2-7
length: 13
size: few
V: TRBV6-1
D: TRBD1
DNA: TGTGCCAGCAAGAGACAGGGGGCTTACGAGCAGTACTTC
CDR3: CASKRQGAYEQYF

J: TRBJ2-1
length: 20
size: NA
V: TRBV24-1
D: TRBD2
DNA: TGTGCCACCAGTGACCCCACCCCCGGAGAGTCAGCGGGAGTAGGAGGTGAGCAGTTCTTC
CDR3: CATSDPTPGESAGVGGEQFF

J: TRBJ1-1
length: 15
size: NA
V: TRBV7-2
D: NA
DNA: TGTGCCAGCACCTTGCTGATCGGGCAACACACTGAAGCTTTCTTT
CDR3: CASTLLIGQHTEAFF

J: TRBJ1-3
length: 14
size: many
V: TRBV5-1
D: TRBD1
DNA: TGCGCCAGCAGCCCAGGGACAGGGATAAACACCATATATTTT
CDR3: CASSPGTGINTIYF

J: TRBJ1-2
length: 13
size: few
V: TRBV7-3
D: TRBD1
DNA: TGTGCCAGCAGCAGGGGACAGGGGTATGGCTACACCTTC
CDR3: CASSRGQGYGYTF

J: TRBJ1-3
length: 14
size: few
V: TRBV15
D: TRBD1
DNA: TGTGCCACCGCCCGACAGGGGGGTTTGAACACCATATATTTT
CDR3: CATARQGGLNTIYF

J: TRBJ2-4
length: 14
size: few
V: TRBV6-5
D: NA
DNA: TGTGCCAGCAGTTTTTTGGGAGCGGAAAACATTCAGTACTTC
CDR3: CASSFLGAENIQYF

J: TRBJ2-2
length: 14
size: few
V: TRBV6-2/TRBV6-3
D: TRBD1
DNA: TGTGCCACCGGCCGACAGGGGAGCACCGGGGAGCTGTTTTTT
CDR3: CATGRQGSTGELFF

J: TRBJ2-3
length: 17
size: NA
V: TRBV7-2
D: NA
DNA: TGTGCCAGCAGCTTATCGTCATTAGCGGTCCTCCGGGATACGCAGTATTTT
CDR3: CASSLSSLAVLRDTQYF

J: TRBJ2-7
length: 15
size: NA
V: TRBV3-1
D: NA
DNA: TGTGCCAGCAGCCAAGACTTGGGGGGGCCCTACGAGCAGTACTTC
CDR3: CASSQDLGGPYEQYF

J: TRBJ2-7
length: 14
size: few
V: TRBV2
D: TRBD1
DNA: TGTGCCAGCAGTCGTGACAGGGTGGGGAACGAGCAGTACTTC
CDR3: CASSRDRVGNEQYF

J: TRBJ1-1
length: 15
size: once
V: TRBV12-3/TRBV12-4
D: NA
DNA: TGTGCCAGCAGTTTAGGTCCACCAGATGGGGGAAAAGCTTTCTTT
CDR3: CASSLGPPDGGKAFF

J: TRBJ2-2
length: 16
size: NA
V: TRBV9
D: NA
DNA: TGTGCCAGCAGCGTAGTAGAGGGGGAGAACACCGGGGAGCTGTTTTTT
CDR3: CASSVVEGENTGELFF

J: TRBJ2-7
length: 13
size: NA
V: TRBV7-2
D: NA
DNA: TGTGCCAGCAGCTTAACGAGGGCGGGAGAGCAGTACTTC
CDR3: CASSLTRAGEQYF

J: TRBJ2-1
length: 16
size: few
V: TRBV4-3
D: NA
DNA: TGCGCCAGCAGCCAAGACCCTAGGGTTTCCTACAATGAGCAGTTCTTC
CDR3: CASSQDPRVSYNEQFF

J: TRBJ2-7
length: 14
size: few
V: TRBV9
D: TRBD1
DNA: TGTGCCAGCAGCGTAGGACAGGGACCCTACGAGCAGTACTTC
CDR3: CASSVGQGPYEQYF

J: TRBJ2-1
length: 15
size: NA
V: TRBV7-9
D: TRBD1
DNA: TGTGCCAGCAGCTTCGGACAGGGGGTTTACAATGAGCAGTTCTTC
CDR3: CASSFGQGVYNEQFF

J: TRBJ2-3
length: 10
size: many
V: TRBV20-1
D: NA
DNA: TGCAGTGCTAGCACAGATACGCAGTATTTT
CDR3: CSASTDTQYF

J: TRBJ2-3
length: 16
size: few
V: TRBV10-3
D: TRBD2
DNA: TGTGCCATCAGTGAGGGGGTAATAGCGGGAACAGATACGCAGTATTTT
CDR3: CAISEGVIAGTDTQYF

J: TRBJ2-2
length: 13
size: NA
V: TRBV5-4
D: NA
DNA: TGTGCCAGCAGCTTGGCAGGAGGTAGTCGGCTGTTTTTT
CDR3: CASSLAGGSRLFF

J: TRBJ2-2
length: 16
size: NA
V: TRBV5-1
D: NA
DNA: TGCGCCAGCAGCCCGGTGGGGGTACTAGGCACCGGGGAGCTGTTTTTT
CDR3: CASSPVGVLGTGELFF

J: TRBJ2-1
length: 18
size: few
V: TRBV20-1
D: TRBD2
DNA: TGCAGTGCTAGAGATCCGCGTGGTGGCGGGAGCTCCTACAATGAGCAGTTCTTC
CDR3: CSARDPRGGGSSYNEQFF

J: TRBJ2-7
length: 14
size: many
V: TRBV12-3/TRBV12-4
D: NA
DNA: TGTGCCAGCAAACCCACCGGGCCAACCTACGAGCAGTACTTC
CDR3: CASKPTGPTYEQYF

J: TRBJ2-1
length: 15
size: NA
V: TRBV12-3/TRBV12-4
D: TRBD1
DNA: TGTGCCAGCAGTTTAGTGGGGACAGGGTGGTTAGAGCAGTTCTTC
CDR3: CASSLVGTGWLEQFF

J: TRBJ2-4
length: 16
size: many
V: TRBV5-6
D: TRBD1
DNA: TGTGCCAGCAGCTTACGGGGACAGGGGGATTCGAACATTCAGTACTTC
CDR3: CASSLRGQGDSNIQYF

J: TRBJ2-7
length: 17
size: NA
V: TRBV5-1
D: TRBD1
DNA: TGCGCCAGCAGGGGATTGAAACAGGGGCGCCTGTTGAACGAGCAGTACTTC
CDR3: CASRGLKQGRLLNEQYF

J: TRBJ2-2
length: 13
size: NA
V: TRBV7-9
D: TRBD1
DNA: TGTGCCAGCAGCACAGGGGCAGCCCGGGAGCTGTTTTTT
CDR3: CASSTGAARELFF

J: TRBJ2-7
length: 15
size: few
V: TRBV28
D: TRBD2
DNA: TGTGCCAGCGAGTCCCTCCCAGCGGGAGCCTACGAGCAGTACTTC
CDR3: CASESLPAGAYEQYF

J: TRBJ2-1
length: 15
size: few
V: TRBV7-9
D: TRBD2
DNA: TGTGCCAGCAGCGTGGGACTAGCGGGAGTTATTGAGCAGTTCTTC
CDR3: CASSVGLAGVIEQFF

J: TRBJ2-1
length: 12
size: NA
V: TRBV20-1
D: NA
DNA: TGCAGTGCTAGTTTCAGGGGCTATGAGCAGTTCTTC
CDR3: CSASFRGYEQFF

J: TRBJ2-3
length: 15
size: NA
V: TRBV5-4
D: TRBD2
DNA: TGTGCCAGCAGCTTGGAGAGCGGGAGGGCTGATACGCGGTATTTT
CDR3: CASSLESGRADTRYF

J: TRBJ1-5
length: 17
size: few
V: TRBV7-2
D: NA
DNA: TGTGCCAGCAGCTTAGGTGGGGGGCTGAGGAGCAATCAGCCCCAGCATTTT
CDR3: CASSLGGGLRSNQPQHF

J: TRBJ2-3
length: 17
size: NA
V: TRBV5-6
D: TRBD1
DNA: TGTGCCAGCGAACCAACAACCGACAGGGAGAAAACAGATACGCAGTATTTT
CDR3: CASEPTTDREKTDTQYF

J: TRBJ2-2
length: 12
size: NA
V: TRBV24-1
D: NA
DNA: TGTGCCACCAGTGCGGGAACCGGGGAGCTGTTTTTT
CDR3: CATSAGTGELFF

J: TRBJ2-1
length: 15
size: many
V: TRBV23-1
D: TRBD1
DNA: TGCGCCCAGGGGGTGGAGGAAAATTACTACAATGAGCAGTTCTTC
CDR3: CAQGVEENYYNEQFF

J: TRBJ2-3
length: 14
size: few
V: TRBV20-1
D: NA
DNA: TGCAGTGCCGGGGAGTATAGGAGACAGGTCGCGCAGTATTTT
CDR3: CSAGEYRRQVAQYF

J: TRBJ2-2
length: 13
size: few
V: TRBV6-2/TRBV6-3
D: NA
DNA: TGTGCCAGTGGGCCAGCGAACACCGGGGAGCTGTTTTTT
CDR3: CASGPANTGELFF

J: TRBJ1-1
length: 16
size: few
V: TRBV5-1
D: NA
DNA: TGCGCCAGCAGCTTGGGCATGGGCAGTACGAACACTGAAGCTTTCTTT
CDR3: CASSLGMGSTNTEAFF

J: TRBJ2-3
length: 15
size: NA
V: TRBV11-2
D: NA
DNA: TGTGCCAGCAGCACTTTGGCCTGGCGGGAAGATACGCAGTATTTT
CDR3: CASSTLAWREDTQYF

J: TRBJ2-7
length: 17
size: few
V: TRBV7-3
D: TRBD2
DNA: TGTGCCAGCAGCTTAAGAGGAATGGGCGGGAGTACCTACGAGCAGTACTTC
CDR3: CASSLRGMGGSTYEQYF

J: TRBJ2-2
length: 15
size: NA
V: TRBV6-2/TRBV6-3
D: TRBD1
DNA: TGTGCCAGCAGTCGGGACAGGGCTTGGACCGGGGAGCTGTTTTTT
CDR3: CASSRDRAWTGELFF

J: TRBJ1-5
length: 16
size: NA
V: TRBV18
D: NA
DNA: TGTGCCAGCTCACCGACGGGTCTGGGGGCGAATCAGCCCCAGCATTTT
CDR3: CASSPTGLGANQPQHF

J: TRBJ1-1
length: 16
size: few
V: TRBV5-1
D: NA
DNA: TGCGCCAGCAGCTTGGCCTCGGTCCGGGACAACACTGAAGCTTTCTTT
CDR3: CASSLASVRDNTEAFF

J: TRBJ1-5
length: 14
size: few
V: TRBV12-3/TRBV12-4
D: NA
DNA: TGTGCCAGCAGCCCCGGGGACACCCATTGGCCCCAGCATTTT
CDR3: CASSPGDTHWPQHF

J: TRBJ2-1
length: 16
size: NA
V: TRBV14
D: TRBD2
DNA: TGTGCCAGCAGCCTTTCTCAAGCGGGAGTACGTAATGAGCAGTTCTTC
CDR3: CASSLSQAGVRNEQFF

J: TRBJ2-7
length: 17
size: many
V: TRBV11-2
D: TRBD2
DNA: TGTGCCAGCAGCTTAAATCCTGCGACTAGCGGTCTGGGCAAGCAGTACTTC
CDR3: CASSLNPATSGLGKQYF

J: TRBJ1-4
length: 16
size: NA
V: TRBV7-2
D: NA
DNA: TGTGCCAGCAGCTTAGGATCATTGGGTGCCAATGAAAAACTGTTTTTT
CDR3: CASSLGSLGANEKLFF

J: TRBJ2-7
length: 15
size: NA
V: TRBV5-1
D: NA
DNA: TGCGCCAGCAGGCCGATACGGGACGCTATCTACGAGCAGTACTTC
CDR3: CASRPIRDAIYEQYF

J: TRBJ2-1
length: 14
size: few
V: TRBV12-3/TRBV12-4
D: NA
DNA: TGTGCCAGCAGTTTTAGGACTGGAGACAATGAGCAGTTCTTC
CDR3: CASSFRTGDNEQFF

J: TRBJ2-5
length: 14
size: NA
V: TRBV10-3
D: TRBD1
DNA: TGTGCCATCAGGGCTCCGGGACAGCAAGAGACCCAGTACTTC
CDR3: CAIRAPGQQETQYF

J: TRBJ2-1
length: 16
size: NA
V: TRBV12-3/TRBV12-4
D: NA
DNA: TGTGCCAGCAAGCTGAGAGGGAGGGGGGGCTACAATGAGCAGTTCTTC
CDR3: CASKLRGRGGYNEQFF

J: TRBJ2-3
length: 11
size: NA
V: TRBV20-1
D: TRBD2
DNA: TGCAGTGCCCCCGGGGCGGGAGATTGGTATTTT
CDR3: CSAPGAGDWYF

J: TRBJ2-3
length: 16
size: many
V: TRBV18
D: TRBD2
DNA: TGTGCCAGCTCCCCACAGATAGCGGGAGTCGTAGATACGCAGTATTTT
CDR3: CASSPQIAGVVDTQYF

J: TRBJ2-7
length: 14
size: NA
V: TRBV9
D: NA
DNA: TGTGCCAGCAGCGCGAGGGGACCCAGCAACGAGCAGTACTTC
CDR3: CASSARGPSNEQYF